What follows are 31 T cell receptor beta chains derived from one specimen sequenced in a study of blood T cell repertoires in COVID-19 (TCRdb year 2020). The library was produced with the immunoSEQ multiplex PCR assay. What TCRdb holds here is the immuneACCESS table cut down to in-frame rearrangements. Part of the clones is not present; checked against another copy, under half of the missing clones reflect an unresolved V gene, and the others are unexplained. This sample lists roughly 97,000 clones; over 75% were detected once. The ten largest clonotypes hold about 7% of the sample. Input material: peripheral blood. The receptors originated from a man between 65 and 80 years old with acute or convalescent COVID-19.

This sequence joins TRBV15 and TRBJ1-3; possible D gene TRBD1, 5 bases. The germline V gene has CDR1 LNHNV and CDR2 YYDKDF (reference sequence). V lost 0 bases, J lost 4 bases, and 13 bases lay in between. The CDR3 has 16 amino acids. The CDR3 reads CATSRDRGEVGNTIYF. CDR3 sequence (DNA): TGTGCCACCAGCAGAGATCGAGGGGAGGTCGGAAACACCATATATTTT.

This chain uses TRBV3-1 (or the pseudogene TRBV3-2) with TRBJ1-2, with D perhaps TRBD1 (6 bases). Germline V gene sequence: CDR1 LGHDT, CDR2 YNNKEL (reference sequence). V lost 1 base and J 5 bases, leaving 14 bases between the germline ends. The CDR3 is 15 amino acids. CDR3 nucleotides: TGTGCCAGCAGCCAAGTAGCACAGGGACCGTATGGCTACACCTTC. Its protein product is CASSQVAQGPYGYTF.

The V call is TRBV7-2, the J call TRBJ1-5; 8 bases fit TRBD1. This CDR3 has 15 amino acids. The junction had 6 bases not matched to a gene; V was cut back by 5 bases and J by 3 bases. CDR1 and CDR2 (germline): SGHTA, FQGNSA. In nucleotides, the CDR3 is TGTGCCAGCAGCCTCCGGACAGGGACCAATCAGCCCCAGCATTTT. Protein sequence: CASSLRTGTNQPQHF.

This clone was observed a few times. This rearrangement joins TRBV7-9 to TRBJ2-1; TRBD1 aligns across 10 bases. V was pared by 5 bases and J by 9 bases, with 10 bases of the junction left unmatched. Per the germline V gene, CDR1 is SEHNR and CDR2 is FQNEAQ (reference sequence). The CDR3 runs to 15 residues. The CDR3 DNA sequence: TGTGCCAGCAGCCAACGGGGGACAGGGGTGGGTGAGCAGTTCTTC. This codes for CASSQRGTGVGEQFF.

This clone has only a few counts. This chain links TRBV10-3 with TRBJ1-4; D not certain. Germline-derived CDR1 and CDR2 are ENHRY and SYGVKD. The CDR3 runs to 12 residues. Trimming cost V 3 bases and J 8 bases, with 7 bases left between them. Here the CDR3 reads CAISDQAEKLFF. DNA for the CDR3: TGTGCCATCAGTGACCAGGCAGAAAAACTGTTTTTT.

This chain connects TRBV30 to TRBJ1-1, with 7 bases identical to TRBD1. J gave up 0 bases and V 3 bases, and 7 bases lay outside the gene matches. CDR3 length equals 15 residues. Germline V gene sequence: CDR1 GTSNPN, CDR2 SVGIG (reference sequence). CDR3 coding DNA: TGTGCCTGGAGAAATCTACAGGGGCTGAACACTGAAGCTTTCTTT. It specifies CAWRNLQGLNTEAFF.

The CDR3 sequence: CASSANRGQDEQFF. Here the CDR3 DNA reads TGTGCCAGCAGTGCTAACAGGGGGCAGGATGAGCAGTTCTTC. This chain uses TRBV2 with TRBJ2-1; 9 positions agree with TRBD1. V was pared by 4 bases and J by 8 bases, with 6 bases of the junction left unmatched. The CDR3 covers 14 residues. Per germline, CDR1 SNHLY and CDR2 FYNNEI.

This sequence joins TRBV3-1 (or the pseudogene TRBV3-2) and TRBJ1-5, with D maybe TRBD1 (6 bases). The CDR3 totals 15 residues. Germline loops: CDR1 LGHDT, CDR2 YNNKEL (reference sequence). Trimming stripped 2 bases from V and 2 bases from J, with 10 bases between. The CDR3, as DNA: TGTGCCAGCAGCCAAAAACAGGGCGGCAATCAGCCCCAGCATTTT. Encoded protein: CASSQKQGGNQPQHF.

This clone was seen only a few times. The chain is built from TRBV5-4 and TRBJ1-4; tentatively, D is TRBD1 (5 bases). CDR1 SGHNT and CDR2 YYREEE come from the germline V gene (reference sequence). The CDR3 contains 16 residues. With 0 bases removed from V and 4 bases from J, the gap between germline ends came to 13 bases. CDR3 bases: TGTGCCAGCAGCTTGGCAACTGGGGCAGATAATGAAAAACTGTTTTTT. Protein: CASSLATGADNEKLFF.

The CDR3 DNA is TGTGCCATCAGTACCACAGGGATAAACACCGGGGAGCTGTTTTTT. As protein: CAISTTGINTGELFF. This chain links TRBV10-3 with TRBJ2-2, with D perhaps matching TRBD1 (6 bases). Germline assignment: CDR1 ENHRY and CDR2 SYGVKD. The CDR3 contains 15 residues. Trimming pared 5 bases from V and 2 bases from J, leaving 12 bases between.

This chain uses TRBV2 with TRBJ2-1; 10 positions agree with TRBD1. With 3 bases clipped from V and 7 bases from J, the junction kept 6 bases outside the gene matches. CDR1 is SNHLY, CDR2 FYNNEI, per germline. The length of the CDR3 is 15 residues. In DNA form, the CDR3 reads TGTGCCAGCAGTGACCCCCGGGGACAGGGGAATGAGCAGTTCTTC. This gives the protein CASSDPRGQGNEQFF.

This clone was seen at least ten times. CDR3: CASSLDRGLSGETQYF. The CDR3 region has the DNA TGCGCCAGCAGCTTGGACAGGGGGCTGTCGGGAGAGACCCAGTACTTC. V gene TRBV5-1 combines with J gene TRBJ2-5, with 9 bases fitting TRBD1. The CDR3 has 16 amino acids. V dropped 0 bases and J dropped 4; count of bases not matched to a gene: 7. Germline CDR1 is SGHRS and CDR2 is YFSETQ.

The rearrangement uses TRBV5-1 and TRBJ2-7, with 8 bases identical to TRBD1. V trimming: 2 bases; J trimming: 2 bases; junction bases outside the gene matches: 3. From germline, CDR1 is SGHRS and CDR2 YFSETQ. The CDR3 loop spans 14 amino acids. The CDR3: CASSLAGGPYEQYF. CDR3 nucleotides: TGCGCCAGCAGCTTAGCAGGGGGCCCCTACGAGCAGTACTTC.

This clone was seen a few times. V usage is TRBV2 and J usage is TRBJ2-3, with D maybe TRBD2 (7 bases). The CDR3 is 15 amino acids. Germline CDR1 is SNHLY and CDR2 is FYNNEI. Trimming pared 5 bases from V and 2 bases from J, leaving 14 bases between. The CDR3 DNA reads as TGTGCCAGCAGTCTGGCGGGGGCTTTCACAGATACGCAGTATTTT. Its protein product is CASSLAGAFTDTQYF.

V gene TRBV19 combines with J gene TRBJ2-4; D call uncertain. V lost 6 bases and J lost 6, with 21 bases in between. This CDR3 has 16 residues. From germline, CDR1 is LNHDA and CDR2 SQIVND (reference sequence). The CDR3 spells CASSLPQPVDGNIQYF. For the CDR3, the DNA is TGTGCCAGTAGCCTCCCACAGCCGGTCGACGGAAACATTCAGTACTTC. Drawing the rest from reference TRBV19 and TRBJ2-4, the complete variable domain is DGGITQSPKYLFRKEGQNVTLSCEQNLNHDAMYWYRQDPGQGLRLIYYSQIVNDFQKGDIAEGYSVSREKKESFPLTVTSAQKNPTAFYLCASSLPQPVDGNIQYFGAGTRLSVL.

The CDR3 DNA sequence: TGTGCCACCAGTGATTGGCGGAGCCAGCGGGGGGGCCGGGGGAACACCGGGGAGCTGTTTTTT. Protein sequence: CATSDWRSQRGGRGNTGELFF. The genes are TRBV24-1 and TRBJ2-2; TRBD2 matches at 10 bases. The CDR3 is made up of 21 amino acids. The germline CDR1 and CDR2 sequences are KGHDR and SFDVKD. Trimming took 2 bases from V and 1 from J; bases not matched to a gene: 15.

This chain connects TRBV5-1 to TRBJ1-1; perhaps TRBD1 as D (5 bases). The germline gives CDR1 SGHRS, CDR2 YFSETQ. The CDR3 totals 14 residues. V gave up 1 base and J gave up 6 bases, with 13 bases separating them. Here the CDR3 reads CASSLKGREAEAFF. The DNA for the CDR3 is TGCGCCAGCAGCTTGAAGGGCAGGGAAGCTGAAGCTTTCTTT.

This clone was counted between two and nine times. The J gene is TRBJ1-2, the V gene TRBV28; 7 bases line up with TRBD1. This CDR3 has 13 amino acids. V trimming: 5 bases; J trimming: 5 bases; junction bases outside the gene matches: 5. The germline CDR1 and CDR2 sequences are MDHEN and SYDVKM. As DNA, the CDR3 is TGTGCCAGCAGTCGGGACAGCCTTTATGGCTACACCTTC. Protein sequence: CASSRDSLYGYTF.

The genes are TRBV7-3 and TRBJ1-2; D is unresolved. V dropped 4 bases and J dropped 8 bases, with 14 bases sitting between them. Germline V CDR1 and CDR2: SGHTA, FQGTGA. The CDR3 loop spans 13 amino acids. CDR3 nucleotide sequence: TGTGCCAGCAGCTCCACACCTACTAGCGGCTACACCTTC. It codes for CASSSTPTSGYTF.

This sequence joins TRBV5-4 and TRBJ2-5, with 8 nucleotides matching TRBD1. The CDR3 sequence is 14 residues long. V lost 3 bases, J lost 5 bases, and 6 bases stayed unmatched. From germline, CDR1 is SGHNT and CDR2 YYREEE (reference sequence). In DNA, the CDR3 is TGTGCCAGCAGCTCGAGGACAGGGTCGGAGACCCAGTACTTC. Encoded protein: CASSSRTGSETQYF. Full variable domain (remainder filled in from reference TRBV5-4 and TRBJ2-5): ETGVTQSPTHLIKTRGQQVTLRCSSQSGHNTVSWYQQALGQGPQFIFQYYREEENGRGNFPPRFSGLQFPNYSSELNVNALELDDSALYLCASSSRTGSETQYFGPGTRLLVL.

This chain joins TRBV18 and TRBJ1-2; weak D call: TRBD1 (6 bases). V was trimmed by 4 bases and J by 8 bases, leaving 23 bases between them. Per the germline V gene, CDR1 is KGHSH and CDR2 is LQKENI. The CDR3 is 16 residues long. CDR3 bases: TGTGCCAGCTCACAGTCCAAGGCAGGGACATTCGCGGGCTACACCTTC. Translated: CASSQSKAGTFAGYTF.

This rearrangement joins TRBV10-1 to TRBJ1-2, with 10 bases aligning to TRBD1. With V trimmed by 8 bases and J by 7 bases, 4 bases remained unmatched. CDR3 length equals 12 residues. Germline V gene data show CDR1 as WNHNN and CDR2 as SYGVQD (reference sequence). CDR3 protein: CASGTGVSGYTF. CDR3 DNA sequence: TGCGCCAGCGGGACAGGGGTCTCTGGCTACACCTTC.

The chain is built from TRBV29-1 and TRBJ1-1; maybe TRBD1 (5 bases). Trimming removed 0 bases from V and 8 bases from J, with 19 bases in between. The CDR3 totals 15 residues. Germline V gene lookup returns CDR1 SQVTM and CDR2 ANQGSEA. The CDR3 protein is CSVEDGARAAPEAFF. For the CDR3, the DNA is TGCAGCGTTGAAGATGGGGCACGCGCCGCCCCGGAAGCTTTCTTT.

V and J are TRBV6-5 and TRBJ2-4; the D gene is possibly TRBD1 (5 bases). Looked up from germline, CDR1 is MNHEY and CDR2 is SVGAGI. V was clipped by 6 bases and J by 2 bases, with 14 bases between them. The CDR3 runs 15 residues. The CDR3, as DNA: TGTGCCAGCAGCCCCACACCAGGGACCAAAAACATTCAGTACTTC. Translating gives CASSPTPGTKNIQYF.

The chain is built from TRBV7-2 and TRBJ1-1; no definite D call. Looked up from germline, CDR1 is SGHTA and CDR2 is FQGNSA. The ends were cut back, 0 bases at V and 11 bases at J, with 22 bases in the middle. This CDR3 is 16 amino acids long. The CDR3 coding sequence is TGTGCCAGCAGCTTAGCTACGTACAAGTCCGGGAGGAAGGCTTTCTTT. This codes for CASSLATYKSGRKAFF.

This chain links TRBV6-6 with TRBJ1-1, with D possibly being TRBD1 (5 bases). CDR3 length equals 13 residues. Trimming pared 10 bases from V and 2 bases from J, leaving 14 bases between. CDR1 and CDR2 (germline): MNHNY, SVGAGI (reference sequence). CDR3 coding DNA: TGTGCCACCGAATGGGGGGGAAACACTGAAGCTTTCTTT. Amino acids: CATEWGGNTEAFF.

The chain recombines TRBV7-9 with TRBJ2-5; 7 bases are a match to TRBD1. V lost 5 bases and J lost 2; bases outside the gene matches: 5. This CDR3 spans 14 amino acids. CDR1 and CDR2 (germline): SEHNR, FQNEAQ (reference sequence). The CDR3 spells CASSDPTGQETQYF. CDR3 coding DNA: TGTGCCAGCAGCGACCCGACAGGGCAAGAGACCCAGTACTTC.

J is TRBJ1-2 and V is TRBV29-1, with TRBD1 identical over 8 bases. V shed 0 bases, J shed 4 bases, and the junction held 7 bases outside the gene matches. This CDR3 comprises 15 residues. The germline gives CDR1 SQVTM, CDR2 ANQGSEA. CDR3 in amino acids: CSVEDDRGRSYGYTF. DNA of the CDR3: TGCAGCGTTGAAGATGACAGGGGAAGGAGCTATGGCTACACCTTC.

This chain joins TRBV18 and TRBJ2-1; 7 bases are shared with TRBD1. This CDR3 spans 15 amino acids. Germline V gene data show CDR1 as KGHSH and CDR2 as LQKENI. V lost 2 bases, J lost 7 bases, and 8 bases stayed unmatched. Here the CDR3 reads CASSPVTGKGNEQFF. The CDR3 coding sequence is TGTGCCAGCTCACCAGTGACAGGGAAAGGGAATGAGCAGTTCTTC.

Within the sample, this clone is large. The chain has TRBV19 and TRBJ2-7; 7 nucleotides match TRBD1. This CDR3 is 17 amino acids long. The germline gives CDR1 LNHDA, CDR2 SQIVND (reference sequence). V dropped 0 bases and J dropped 2; count of bases not matched to a gene: 10. CDR3 protein: CASSIDLGTGTAYEQYF. CDR3 sequence (DNA): TGTGCCAGTAGTATAGATCTCGGGACCGGGACAGCCTACGAGCAGTACTTC.

This clone was observed at least ten times. This rearrangement joins TRBV6-6 to TRBJ1-5; D may be TRBD1 (6 bases). The CDR3 totals 14 residues. Per the germline V gene, CDR1 is MNHNY and CDR2 is SVGAGI (reference sequence). With 5 bases removed from V and 4 bases from J, the gap between germline ends came to 12 bases. The chain's CDR3 is CASSRETGNQPQHF. CDR3 DNA: TGTGCCAGCAGTCGTGAAACAGGGAATCAGCCCCAGCATTTT.